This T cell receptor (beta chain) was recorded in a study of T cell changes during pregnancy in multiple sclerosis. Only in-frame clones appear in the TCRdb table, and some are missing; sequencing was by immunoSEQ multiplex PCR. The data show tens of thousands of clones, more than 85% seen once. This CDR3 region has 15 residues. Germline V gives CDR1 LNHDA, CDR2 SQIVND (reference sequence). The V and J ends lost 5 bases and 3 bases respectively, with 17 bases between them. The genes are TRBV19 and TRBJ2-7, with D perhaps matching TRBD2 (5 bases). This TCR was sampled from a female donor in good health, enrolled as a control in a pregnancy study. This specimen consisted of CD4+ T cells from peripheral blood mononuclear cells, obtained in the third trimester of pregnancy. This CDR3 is CASSSSADLGYEQYF. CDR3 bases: TGTGCCAGTAGTTCCTCAGCGGACCTTGGCTACGAGCAGTACTTC.